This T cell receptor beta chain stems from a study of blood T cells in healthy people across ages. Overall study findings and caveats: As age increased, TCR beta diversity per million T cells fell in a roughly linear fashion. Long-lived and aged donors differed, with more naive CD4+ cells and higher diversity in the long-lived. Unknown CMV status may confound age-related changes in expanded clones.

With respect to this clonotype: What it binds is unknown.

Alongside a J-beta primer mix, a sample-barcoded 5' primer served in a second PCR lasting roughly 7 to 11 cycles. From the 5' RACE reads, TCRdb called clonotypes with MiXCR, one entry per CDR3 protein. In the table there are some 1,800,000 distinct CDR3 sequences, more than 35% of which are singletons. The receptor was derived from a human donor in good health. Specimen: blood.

CDR3 amino acids: CSVAQTGGETQFF. The CDR3 DNA is TGCAGCGTTGCCCAGACAGGGGGGGAGACCCAGTTCTTC. V gene TRBV29-1 combines with J gene TRBJ2-5; 9 bases line up with TRBD1. The J call may be wrong; the DNA end is better matched by TRBJ2-1. The CDR3 extends over 13 amino acids. Looked up from germline, CDR1 is SQVTM and CDR2 is ANQGSEA.